This TCR beta chain stems from a study of cytomegalovirus exposure and HLA in healthy donors. As for the study in general: Early released data comprised 80 million to 90 million unique TCRs from HLA-typed donors.

Both 60 Vbeta primers and 13 Jbeta primers went into the PCR. The repertoire was sequenced with immunoSEQ multiplex PCR; TCRdb's copy has only in-frame clones and lacks some. The sample comprises approximately 100,000 clones, about 84% of which are singletons, and 2% to 2.5% rests with the top ten. The V gene's germline CDR1 is SGHAT and CDR2 FQNNGV. V lost 5 bases, J lost 8 bases, and 12 bases lay in between. CDR3 size: 12 residues. Notes on the study in general: Sequences of the TCR beta chain were said to predict the HLA-A and HLA-B alleles of most subjects accurately.

Each of the donors was a healthy bone marrow donor. Note on this clone: The antigen is unknown.

The chain employs TRBV11-2 and TRBJ1-1; D unresolved. The TCR sequence derives from a man younger than 35 in good health and CMV-seronegative. The sample taken for sequencing was PBMCs. The CDR3: CASSLQAGEAFF. In nucleotides, the CDR3 is TGTGCCAGCAGCCTTCAAGCCGGGGAAGCTTTCTTT.